This passage covers 3 T cell receptor beta chains from one sample sequenced in a study of blood T cell repertoires in COVID-19. The table came from immunoSEQ multiplex PCR; TCRdb's copy has only in-frame clones and leaves some out. The data contain about 61,000 clones, 70% to 90% of them seen just once; the ten biggest clones take up around 5%. The sample was peripheral blood. These receptors all stem from a man in his 70s with acute or convalescent COVID-19.

V usage is TRBV9 and J usage is TRBJ1-4, with D possibly being TRBD1 (5 bases). This CDR3 spans 13 amino acids. Germline V CDR1 and CDR2: SGDLS, YYNGEE. Between the trimmed V and J ends, which lost 3 bases and 6 bases, there was a span of 9 bases. The CDR3 is CASSASGDEKLFF. The CDR3 nucleotides read TGTGCCAGCAGCGCATCGGGGGATGAAAAACTGTTTTTT. The full variable domain, completed using reference TRBV9 and TRBJ1-4, is DSGVTQTPKHLITATGQRVTLRCSPRSGDLSVYWYQQSLDQGLQFLIQYYNGEERAKGNILERFSAQQFPDLHSELNLSSLELGDSALYFCASSASGDEKLFFGSGTQLSVL.

This rearrangement joins TRBV2 to TRBJ2-3, with TRBD2 identical over 7 bases. CDR1 and CDR2 (germline): SNHLY, FYNNEI. The J segment lost 5 bases and the V segment lost 6 bases, leaving 11 bases of the junction unmatched. The CDR3 runs 15 residues. The CDR3 DNA reads as TGTGCCAGCAGCCGGGAGGTTTCTAGCGGAGATACGCAGTATTTT. Translating it yields CASSREVSSGDTQYF.

This clone was found once. The V gene is TRBV10-3, the J gene TRBJ1-6; 7 bases match TRBD1. The V gene end was trimmed by 3 bases and the J gene end by 11 bases; junction bases not matched to a gene: 4. The CDR3 runs 13 residues. Germline assignment: CDR1 ENHRY and CDR2 SYGVKD. The DNA for the CDR3 is TGTGCCATCAGTGAAAGACAGGGTCCACCCCTCCACTTT. Protein: CAISERQGPPLHF.